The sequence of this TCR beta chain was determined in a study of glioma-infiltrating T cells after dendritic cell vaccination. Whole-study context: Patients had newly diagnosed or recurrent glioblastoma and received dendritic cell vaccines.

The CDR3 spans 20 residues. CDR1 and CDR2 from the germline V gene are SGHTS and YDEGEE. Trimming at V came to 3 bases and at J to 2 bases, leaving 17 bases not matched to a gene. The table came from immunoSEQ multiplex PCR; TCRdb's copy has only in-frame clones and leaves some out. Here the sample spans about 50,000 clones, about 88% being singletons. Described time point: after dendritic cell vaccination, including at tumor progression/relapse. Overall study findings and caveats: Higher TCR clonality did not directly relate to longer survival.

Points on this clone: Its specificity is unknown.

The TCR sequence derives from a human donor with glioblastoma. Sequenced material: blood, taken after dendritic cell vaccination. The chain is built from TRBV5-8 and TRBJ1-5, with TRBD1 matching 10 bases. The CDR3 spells CASSSGTGTGVWVGNQPQHF. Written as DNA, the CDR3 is TGTGCCAGCAGCTCGGGAACCGGGACAGGGGTCTGGGTTGGCAATCAGCCCCAGCATTTT.